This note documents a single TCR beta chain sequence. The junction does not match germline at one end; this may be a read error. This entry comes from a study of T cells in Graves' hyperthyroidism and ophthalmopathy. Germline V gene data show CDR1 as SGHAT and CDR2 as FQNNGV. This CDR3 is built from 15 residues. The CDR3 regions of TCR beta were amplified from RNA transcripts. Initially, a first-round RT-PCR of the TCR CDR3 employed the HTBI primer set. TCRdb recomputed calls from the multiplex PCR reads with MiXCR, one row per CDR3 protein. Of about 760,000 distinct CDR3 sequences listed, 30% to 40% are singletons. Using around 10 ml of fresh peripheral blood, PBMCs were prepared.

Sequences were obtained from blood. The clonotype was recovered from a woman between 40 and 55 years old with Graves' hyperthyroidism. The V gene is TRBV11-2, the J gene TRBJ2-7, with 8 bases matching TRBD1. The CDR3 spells CAGSLGGQGASKQYF. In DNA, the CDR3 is TGTGCCGGCAGTTTAGGAGGACAGGGTGCGTCGAAGCAGTACTTC.